The 9 T cell receptor beta chains below come from one sample, sequenced in a study of T cell repertoires in cytomegalovirus infection. TCRdb re-derived calls from the reads in MiXCR, one entry per CDR3 protein. Of about 900,000 distinct CDR3 sequences in the sample, approximately 30% were seen once. No antigen has been identified for these receptors. Source: cultured CD8+ T cells from PBMCs, taken from culture after CMV antigen stimulation. The receptor source for this set is a human donor in good health (CMV status not recorded). Some clones in this sample may be carry-over from other donors' samples.

The genes are TRBV12-3 or TRBV12-4 and TRBJ1-1; 7 bases align to TRBD1. The trim removed 3 bases at V and 5 bases at J, leaving 6 bases unmatched. The CDR3 contains 14 residues. The CDR3 sequence is CASSLMEGATEAFF. In DNA form, the CDR3 reads TGTGCCAGCAGTTTGATGGAGGGGGCGACTGAAGCTTTCTTT.

This clonotype was seen a few times. This chain joins TRBV11-2 and TRBJ2-5; 9 nucleotides line up with TRBD1. The CDR3 contains 14 residues. Losses at the gene ends were 5 bases for V and 2 bases for J; bases not matched to a gene: 3. Germline V gene lookup returns CDR1 SGHAT and CDR2 FQNNGV. CDR3 nucleotides: TGTGCCAGCAGCCACGACAGGGGGCAAGAGACCCAGTACTTC. Translation: CASSHDRGQETQYF.

The V gene is TRBV10-2, the J gene TRBJ2-7; tentatively, D is TRBD1 (6 bases). Germline assignment: CDR1 WSHSY and CDR2 SAAADI. Trimming left V 8 bases short and J 4 bases short, with 12 bases between. This CDR3 spans 12 amino acids. The CDR3 nucleotides read TGCGCCAGCGGGGGCGTGGATTACGAGCAGTACGTC. Protein sequence: CASGGVDYEQYV.

This sequence joins TRBV19 and TRBJ2-7; unclear D gene. The V gene's germline CDR1 is LNHDA and CDR2 SQIVND (reference sequence). This CDR3 has 14 residues. Trimming took off 3 bases at V and 1 base at J, with 10 bases between the two ends. The CDR3 DNA reads TGTGCCAGTAGTATCGGGCCGGGTTCCTACGAGCAGTACGTC. The encoded protein is CASSIGPGSYEQYV.

This clonotype was seen a handful of times. V is TRBV6-6 and J is TRBJ2-7, with D perhaps matching TRBD2 (7 bases). The CDR3 has 14 residues. Germline lookup yields CDR1 MNHNY and CDR2 SVGAGI (reference sequence). V gave up 2 bases and J gave up 7 bases, with 15 bases separating them. The CDR3 DNA is TGTGCCAGCAGTTACCTCGAGGGGGGAGGGGAGCAGTACTTC. The encoded protein is CASSYLEGGGEQYF.

The chain recombines TRBV7-4 with TRBJ1-1; D call uncertain. The V and J ends lost 0 bases and 6 bases respectively, with 5 bases between them. Per the germline V gene, CDR1 is SGHVT and CDR2 is SQSDAQ. The CDR3 is 12 amino acids. CDR3: CASSLASPEAFF. CDR3 DNA: TGTGCCAGCAGCTTAGCCAGCCCTGAAGCTTTCTTT.

This clonotype was seen a few times. The V call is TRBV6-5, the J call TRBJ1-6, with TRBD1 matching 9 bases. V dropped 5 bases and J dropped 6; count of bases not matched to a gene: 5. CDR3 length: 15 residues. The V gene's germline CDR1 is MNHEY and CDR2 SVGAGI. The CDR3 DNA is TGTGCCAGCAGTAAACAGGGGGCGCTTAATTCACCCCTCCACTTT. Amino acid sequence: CASSKQGALNSPLHF.

This clonotype was detected many times. The V call is TRBV12-3 or TRBV12-4, the J call TRBJ2-2; the D gene could be TRBD1 or TRBD2 (5 bases each). CDR3 length: 14 residues. With 5 bases removed from V and 1 base from J, the gap between germline ends came to 8 bases. Here the CDR3 reads CASSGTENTGELFF. In DNA, the CDR3 is TGTGCCAGCAGTGGGACCGAGAACACCGGGGAGCTGTTTTTT.

The chain employs TRBV7-9 and TRBJ2-3, with D possibly matching TRBD1 (5 bases). The CDR3 has 18 amino acids. Per germline, CDR1 SEHNR and CDR2 FQNEAQ (reference sequence). V was cut by 0 bases and J by 2 bases, with 18 bases left in between. Here the CDR3 DNA reads TGTGCCAGCAGCTTAGCTCCTGGGCAGGGCCTCTTCACAGATACGCAGTATTTT. Amino acid sequence: CASSLAPGQGLFTDTQYF.